This T cell receptor beta chain was retrieved from a study of blood T cell repertoires in COVID-19. Overall study: Collection of acute and convalescent COVID-19 samples took place in the United States, Italy and Spain. From T cells, B-cell-depleted T cells, or PBMCs came the material, which was cDNA or gDNA.

CDR1 is SGHAT and CDR2 is FQDESV in the germline V gene (reference sequence). This CDR3 has 14 residues. V shed 4 bases and J shed 7 bases, with 16 bases lying between them. The method was immunoSEQ multiplex PCR; TCRdb's version includes in-frame clones alone and lacks a portion of them. In the table there are more than 150,000 clones, 75% to 85% of which are singletons. This sequence originates from a woman aged 80 or older with COVID-19, enrolled during active disease. Source material: peripheral blood. The chain combines TRBV11-1 with TRBJ1-1, with D maybe TRBD1 (5 bases). Here the CDR3 reads CASSSGYIASEAFF. DNA for the CDR3: TGTGCCAGCAGCTCAGGGTATATAGCCAGTGAAGCTTTCTTT. The full variable domain, with the rest looked up from reference TRBV11-1 and TRBJ1-1, is EAEVAQSPRYKITEKSQAVAFWCDPISGHATLYWYRQILGQGPELLVQFQDESVVDDSQLPKDRFSAERLKGVDSTLKIQPAELGDSAMYLCASSSGYIASEAFFGQGTRLTVV.